Shown below are 8 T cell receptor beta chains from a single sample sequenced in a study of T-cell memory formation after mild COVID-19. TCRdb processed the 5' RACE reads anew with MiXCR; each CDR3 protein has one entry. The repertoire holds 180,000 or so distinct CDR3 sequences, with 16% as singletons. The sample consisted of PBMCs or a T cell subset sorted from them (not recorded which). These receptor sequences come from an adult woman who had mild COVID-19 (a few samples of this study predate the infection). Cell type and time point are not known.

This clonotype was seen a few times. The CDR3 here is CASSLLAVAGELFF. The CDR3 DNA follows: TGTGCCAGCAGCTTACTAGCGGTCGCCGGGGAGCTGTTTTTT. The J gene is TRBJ2-2, the V gene TRBV7-2, with 7 bases aligning to TRBD2. The junction had 3 bases not matched to a gene; V was cut back by 2 bases and J by 6 bases. Germline V gives CDR1 SGHTA, CDR2 FQGNSA. This CDR3 contains 14 residues.

This chain uses TRBV24-1 with TRBJ2-7, with 10 bases identical to TRBD2. Germline trimming cut 4 bases from V and 3 bases from J; bases unmatched to any gene: 5. The V gene's germline CDR1 is KGHDR and CDR2 SFDVKD. There are 15 residues in the CDR3. CDR3: CATSDPGTSDYEQYF. The CDR3 DNA follows: TGTGCCACCAGTGACCCAGGGACTAGCGACTACGAGCAGTACTTC.

The chain is built from TRBV15 and TRBJ2-7; 11 positions agree with TRBD1. This CDR3 comprises 16 residues. With 1 base clipped from V and 4 bases from J, the junction kept 6 bases outside the gene matches. Germline-derived CDR1 and CDR2 are LNHNV and YYDKDF (reference sequence). CDR3 coding DNA: TGTGCCACCAGCAGAGTAATCGGACAGGGGGCTTACGAGCAGTACTTC. Residues: CATSRVIGQGAYEQYF.

The sample holds a few counts of this clonotype. The chain employs TRBV4-3 and TRBJ1-3, with D unresolved. CDR3 length: 13 residues. V lost 2 bases and J lost 2, with 4 bases in between. Germline loops: CDR1 LGHNA, CDR2 YSLEER. DNA for the CDR3: TGCGCCAGCAGCCAACCTGCTGGAAACACCATATATTTT. Translated: CASSQPAGNTIYF.

This rearrangement joins TRBV7-3 to TRBJ2-2; D is perhaps TRBD1 or TRBD2 (6 bases each). The CDR3 is 14 residues long. V was shortened by 1 base and J by 6 bases, with 9 bases between the two germline ends. Per germline, CDR1 SGHTA and CDR2 FQGTGA. CDR3 sequence reads: CASSLNGGPGELFF. In DNA form, the CDR3 reads TGTGCCAGCAGCTTAAATGGGGGGCCCGGGGAGCTGTTTTTT.

This clonotype was detected a few times. The rearrangement joins TRBV29-1 to TRBJ1-5; 9 bases match TRBD1. Germline lookup yields CDR1 SQVTM and CDR2 ANQGSEA. V dropped 8 bases and J dropped 4; count of bases not matched to a gene: 9. The CDR3 runs 14 residues. The CDR3 loop reads CSFPGQGPNQPQHF. The CDR3 DNA reads as TGCAGCTTTCCGGGACAGGGACCAAATCAGCCCCAGCATTTT. Full variable domain (outside the CDR3, taken from reference TRBV29-1 and TRBJ1-5): SAVISQKPSRDICQRGTSLTIQCQVDSQVTMMFWYRQQPGQSLTLIATANQGSEATYESGFVIDKFPISRPNLTFSTLTVSNMSPEDSSIYLCSFPGQGPNQPQHFGDGTRLSIL.

This chain joins TRBV29-1 and TRBJ1-3; no clear D gene. V dropped 4 bases and J dropped 4 bases, with 5 bases sitting between them. The germline CDR1 and CDR2 sequences are SQVTM and ANQGSEA. The CDR3 covers 11 residues. CDR3 nucleotides: TGCAGCGTTGCCCAAGGAAACACCATATATTTT. Its protein is CSVAQGNTIYF.

In its sample, this clonotype was seen a few times. V and J are TRBV5-1 and TRBJ2-3; D gene uncertain. The CDR3 has 13 residues. Trimming removed 4 bases at V and 2 bases at J, with 8 bases between. The V gene's germline CDR1 is SGHRS and CDR2 YFSETQ. In DNA, the CDR3 is TGCGCCAGCAGCCCGAGGCCCACAGATACGCAGTATTTT. Translated: CASSPRPTDTQYF. Filled out from reference TRBV5-1 and TRBJ2-3, the complete variable domain reads KAGVTQTPRYLIKTRGQQVTLSCSPISGHRSVSWYQQTPGQGLQFLFEYFSETQRNKGNFPGRFSGRQFSNSRSEMNVSTLELGDSALYLCASSPRPTDTQYFGPGTRLTVL.